The present T cell receptor beta chain was sequenced within a study of naive and memory T cell subsets. Trimming took off 7 bases at V and 8 bases at J, with 12 bases between the two ends. This CDR3 has 12 amino acids. Looked up from germline, CDR1 is SEHNR and CDR2 is FQNEAQ (reference sequence). An equimolar mix of two oligonucleotides served as the beta constant-region primer for TRBC1 and TRBC2. Ligated cDNA was amplified by four rounds of PCR with nested alpha and beta constant-region primers and SP2. TCRdb processed the UMI-ligation and nested PCR reads anew with MiXCR; each CDR3 protein has one entry. In the table there are around 130,000 distinct CDR3 sequences, 36% of which are singletons.

The sequence derives from a human donor in good health. Input material: central memory CD4+ T cells from blood. The chain carries TRBV7-9 and TRBJ2-4; D unresolved. This CDR3 is CASTGYRDIQYF. The CDR3 DNA sequence: TGTGCCAGCACCGGATATAGGGACATTCAGTACTTC.